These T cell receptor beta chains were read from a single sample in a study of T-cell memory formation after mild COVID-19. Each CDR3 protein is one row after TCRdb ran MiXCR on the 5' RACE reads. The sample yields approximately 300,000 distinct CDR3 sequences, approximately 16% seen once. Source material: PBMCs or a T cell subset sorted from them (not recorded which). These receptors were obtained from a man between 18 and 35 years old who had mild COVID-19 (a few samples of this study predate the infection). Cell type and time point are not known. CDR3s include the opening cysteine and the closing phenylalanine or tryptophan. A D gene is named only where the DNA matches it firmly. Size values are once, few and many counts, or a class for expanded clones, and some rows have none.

CDR3 protein: CSADQGDYYGYTF
CDR3 DNA: TGCAGTGCAGATCAGGGGGACTACTATGGCTACACCTTC
J gene: TRBJ1-2
clone size: few
V gene: TRBV20-1
D gene: TRBD1

CDR3 protein: CASTATRDAAYEQYF
CDR3 DNA: TGTGCCAGCACCGCTACCCGGGACGCAGCCTACGAGCAGTACTTC
J gene: TRBJ2-7
clone size: -
V gene: TRBV6-5
D gene: -

CDR3 protein: CASSPRRAGVGEQYF
CDR3 DNA: TGTGCCAGCAGCCCCCGCAGGGCGGGGGTGGGGGAGCAGTACTTC
J gene: TRBJ2-7
clone size: -
V gene: TRBV12-3/TRBV12-4
D gene: TRBD2

CDR3 protein: CASGLGGGNTDTQYF
CDR3 DNA: TGTGCTAGTGGTTTGGGGGGGGGCAACACAGATACGCAGTATTTT
J gene: TRBJ2-3
clone size: many
V gene: TRBV12-5
D gene: -

CDR3 protein: CSVEEGLNNEQFF
CDR3 DNA: TGCAGCGTTGAGGAGGGTCTTAACAATGAGCAGTTCTTC
J gene: TRBJ2-1
clone size: few
V gene: TRBV29-1
D gene: -

CDR3 protein: CASSDRSSSSGNTIYF
CDR3 DNA: TGCGCCAGCAGCGATCGCAGCTCCAGCTCTGGAAACACCATATATTTT
J gene: TRBJ1-3
clone size: -
V gene: TRBV5-1
D gene: -

CDR3 protein: CASSLRLGSYNSPLHF
CDR3 DNA: TGTGCCAGCAGTTTACGATTAGGGTCCTATAATTCACCCCTCCACTTT
J gene: TRBJ1-6
clone size: few
V gene: TRBV28
D gene: -

CDR3 protein: CASSYVGRPSGSSYNEQFF
CDR3 DNA: TGTGCCAGCAGTTACGTCGGCAGACCTAGTGGGAGCTCCTACAATGAGCAGTTCTTC
J gene: TRBJ2-1
clone size: -
V gene: TRBV6-5
D gene: -

CDR3 protein: CASSPDRGKNQPQHF
CDR3 DNA: TGTGCCAGCTCACCGGACAGGGGGAAGAATCAGCCCCAGCATTTT
J gene: TRBJ1-5
clone size: many
V gene: TRBV18
D gene: TRBD1

CDR3 protein: CASSVAGRDGELFF
CDR3 DNA: TGCGCCAGCAGTGTGGCAGGGCGGGACGGGGAGCTGTTTTTT
J gene: TRBJ2-2
clone size: many
V gene: TRBV10-1
D gene: -

CDR3 protein: CASRGQMNTEAFF
CDR3 DNA: TGCGCCAGCAGAGGACAGATGAACACTGAAGCTTTCTTT
J gene: TRBJ1-1
clone size: many
V gene: TRBV5-1
D gene: -

CDR3 protein: CASSRLSTQGSGSGANVLTF
CDR3 DNA: TGCGCCAGCAGCCGACTTTCAACCCAGGGATCGGGCTCTGGGGCCAACGTCCTGACTTTC
J gene: TRBJ2-6
clone size: many
V gene: TRBV4-3
D gene: -

CDR3 protein: CASSYSGSVFTDTQYF
CDR3 DNA: TGTGCCAGCAGTTACTCGGGCTCGGTTTTCACAGATACGCAGTATTTT
J gene: TRBJ2-3
clone size: -
V gene: TRBV6-5
D gene: -

CDR3 protein: CSAGSGDNEQFF
CDR3 DNA: TGCAGCGCCGGGTCGGGTGACAATGAGCAGTTCTTC
J gene: TRBJ2-1
clone size: -
V gene: TRBV29-1
D gene: -

CDR3 protein: CASSGPFGGTQYF
CDR3 DNA: TGTGCCAGCAGCGGCCCATTTGGCGGGACCCAGTACTTC
J gene: TRBJ2-5
clone size: -
V gene: TRBV9
D gene: -

CDR3 protein: CASSLRGGSTYNEQFF
CDR3 DNA: TGTGCCAGCAGCTTGAGGGGGGGATCTACGTACAATGAGCAGTTCTTC
J gene: TRBJ2-1
clone size: many
V gene: TRBV5-6
D gene: -

CDR3 protein: CASSSGILEAFF
CDR3 DNA: TGTGCCAGCAGTTCCGGGATTCTTGAAGCTTTCTTT
J gene: TRBJ1-1
clone size: -
V gene: TRBV28
D gene: -

CDR3 protein: CASSQERGQGYNEQFF
CDR3 DNA: TGCGCCAGCAGCCAAGAGAGGGGACAGGGTTACAATGAGCAGTTCTTC
J gene: TRBJ2-1
clone size: once
V gene: TRBV4-1
D gene: TRBD1

CDR3 protein: CASSVSWTGVGNTDTQYF
CDR3 DNA: TGTGCCAGCAGCGTTTCCTGGACAGGGGTTGGGAACACAGATACGCAGTATTTT
J gene: TRBJ2-3
clone size: -
V gene: TRBV9
D gene: TRBD1

CDR3 protein: CASSYSIREDQPQHF
CDR3 DNA: TGTGCCAGCAGTTACTCGATCCGGGAAGATCAGCCCCAGCATTTT
J gene: TRBJ1-5
clone size: -
V gene: TRBV6-2/TRBV6-3
D gene: -

CDR3 protein: CASSSQGTDGYGYTF
CDR3 DNA: TGCGCCAGCAGCTCCCAGGGGACAGACGGCTATGGCTACACCTTC
J gene: TRBJ1-2
clone size: -
V gene: TRBV5-1
D gene: TRBD1

CDR3 protein: CASSPQGAVGNTIYF
CDR3 DNA: TGTGCCAGCAGCCCTCAGGGGGCGGTTGGAAACACCATATATTTT
J gene: TRBJ1-3
clone size: -
V gene: TRBV9
D gene: TRBD1

CDR3 protein: CASSYSGVGDTEAFF
CDR3 DNA: TGTGCCAGCAGTTACTCCGGGGTGGGGGACACTGAAGCTTTCTTT
J gene: TRBJ1-1
clone size: few
V gene: TRBV6-5
D gene: -

CDR3 protein: CASSQGQGRTEAFF
CDR3 DNA: TGTGCCAGCAGCCAGGGACAGGGGAGGACTGAAGCTTTCTTT
J gene: TRBJ1-1
clone size: few
V gene: TRBV11-2
D gene: TRBD1

CDR3 protein: CASSLPSPTGTGELFF
CDR3 DNA: TGCGCCAGCAGCCTACCTAGCCCTACAGGCACCGGGGAGCTGTTTTTT
J gene: TRBJ2-2
clone size: few
V gene: TRBV5-1
D gene: -

CDR3 protein: CASSVGEGITHEQYF
CDR3 DNA: TGTGCCAGCAGCGTAGGGGAGGGTATAACCCACGAGCAGTACTTC
J gene: TRBJ2-7
clone size: many
V gene: TRBV9
D gene: TRBD2

CDR3 protein: CASGGGGGLETQYF
CDR3 DNA: TGTGCTAGTGGTGGAGGGGGGGGGCTGGAGACCCAGTACTTC
J gene: TRBJ2-5
clone size: -
V gene: TRBV12-5
D gene: -

CDR3 protein: CASSFLPGNTDTQYF
CDR3 DNA: TGCGCCAGCAGCTTCCTACCGGGGAACACAGATACGCAGTATTTT
J gene: TRBJ2-3
clone size: few
V gene: TRBV5-1
D gene: -

CDR3 protein: CATGIQPQHF
CDR3 DNA: TGTGCCACAGGGATTCAGCCCCAGCATTTT
J gene: TRBJ1-5
clone size: -
V gene: TRBV6-2/TRBV6-3
D gene: -

CDR3 protein: CSVQKGQSEETQYF
CDR3 DNA: TGCAGCGTTCAAAAGGGACAGTCTGAAGAGACCCAGTACTTC
J gene: TRBJ2-5
clone size: few
V gene: TRBV29-1
D gene: TRBD1

CDR3 protein: CASSLLPDSFEQYF
CDR3 DNA: TGTGCCAGCAGCCTACTTCCTGACAGCTTCGAGCAGTACTTC
J gene: TRBJ2-7
clone size: many
V gene: TRBV7-9
D gene: -

CDR3 protein: CASSQDRALYEQYF
CDR3 DNA: TGTGCCAGCAGCCAAGACCGCGCACTCTACGAGCAGTACTTC
J gene: TRBJ2-7
clone size: few
V gene: TRBV7-2
D gene: -

CDR3 protein: CASSLGTRVTYNEQFF
CDR3 DNA: TGCGCCAGCAGCTTGGGGACACGGGTGACCTACAATGAGCAGTTCTTC
J gene: TRBJ2-1
clone size: few
V gene: TRBV5-1
D gene: -

CDR3 protein: CASSAPGDGTLSYNEQFF
CDR3 DNA: TGTGCCAGCAGCGCCCCCGGGGATGGGACCCTCTCCTACAATGAGCAGTTCTTC
J gene: TRBJ2-1
clone size: -
V gene: TRBV9
D gene: -

CDR3 protein: CASSHRDTSTDTQYF
CDR3 DNA: TGTGCCAGCAGCCACAGGGACACTAGCACAGATACGCAGTATTTT
J gene: TRBJ2-3
clone size: -
V gene: TRBV7-9
D gene: -

CDR3 protein: CSVASSGANVLTF
CDR3 DNA: TGCAGCGTTGCTTCGTCTGGGGCCAACGTCCTGACTTTC
J gene: TRBJ2-6
clone size: -
V gene: TRBV29-1
D gene: -

CDR3 protein: CTSSFLAPETGNSPLHF
CDR3 DNA: TGCACCAGCAGTTTTCTCGCCCCGGAAACCGGGAATTCACCCCTCCACTTT
J gene: TRBJ1-6
clone size: -
V gene: TRBV27
D gene: -

CDR3 protein: CASSHPGQGTGQFF
CDR3 DNA: TGCGCCAGCAGCCATCCGGGACAGGGGACGGGGCAGTTCTTC
J gene: TRBJ2-1
clone size: few
V gene: TRBV4-3
D gene: TRBD1

CDR3 protein: CASSPGGQGAPGANVLTF
CDR3 DNA: TGTGCCAGCTCACCGGGCGGGCAGGGGGCGCCTGGGGCCAACGTCCTGACTTTC
J gene: TRBJ2-6
clone size: -
V gene: TRBV18
D gene: TRBD1

CDR3 protein: CATSERGAYNEQFF
CDR3 DNA: TGTGCCACCAGTGAGCGGGGAGCCTACAATGAGCAGTTCTTC
J gene: TRBJ2-1
clone size: few
V gene: TRBV24-1
D gene: -

CDR3 protein: CASSLVPDRDYGYTF
CDR3 DNA: TGTGCCAGCAGCTTAGTACCGGACAGGGACTATGGCTACACCTTC
J gene: TRBJ1-2
clone size: few
V gene: TRBV7-2
D gene: TRBD1

CDR3 protein: CASSLGGRGHQPQHF
CDR3 DNA: TGTGCCAGCAGCTTAGGGGGTAGGGGACATCAGCCCCAGCATTTT
J gene: TRBJ1-5
clone size: few
V gene: TRBV7-9
D gene: -

CDR3 protein: CASSQARDRVRNTEAFF
CDR3 DNA: TGCGCCAGCAGCCAAGCCCGGGACAGGGTCCGGAACACTGAAGCTTTCTTT
J gene: TRBJ1-1
clone size: few
V gene: TRBV4-1
D gene: TRBD1

CDR3 protein: CATSRAGTGGYEQYF
CDR3 DNA: TGTGCCACCAGCAGAGCAGGGACAGGGGGGTACGAGCAGTACTTC
J gene: TRBJ2-7
clone size: few
V gene: TRBV15
D gene: TRBD1

CDR3 protein: CASSQGAGNQPQHF
CDR3 DNA: TGTGCCAGCAGCCAGGGGGCTGGCAATCAGCCCCAGCATTTT
J gene: TRBJ1-5
clone size: few
V gene: TRBV6-6
D gene: TRBD1

CDR3 protein: CASSDEQGAYSPLHF
CDR3 DNA: TGTGCCAGCAGTGACGAACAGGGGGCTTATTCACCCCTCCACTTT
J gene: TRBJ1-6
clone size: -
V gene: TRBV2
D gene: TRBD1

CDR3 protein: CASSLRSGQGTEAFF
CDR3 DNA: TGTGCCAGCTCCCTACGTTCAGGGCAGGGCACTGAAGCTTTCTTT
J gene: TRBJ1-1
clone size: few
V gene: TRBV18
D gene: -

CDR3 protein: CASSTTVDNEQFF
CDR3 DNA: TGTGCCAGCAGCACCACAGTGGACAATGAGCAGTTCTTC
J gene: TRBJ2-1
clone size: -
V gene: TRBV7-3
D gene: -

CDR3 protein: CASRDTGVNTEAFF
CDR3 DNA: TGTGCCAGCAGGGACACAGGGGTGAACACTGAAGCTTTCTTT
J gene: TRBJ1-1
clone size: few
V gene: TRBV4-2
D gene: TRBD1

CDR3 protein: CASSLVPQSVGQYF
CDR3 DNA: TGTGCCAGCAGTTTAGTCCCCCAGTCGGTCGGGCAGTACTTC
J gene: TRBJ2-7
clone size: -
V gene: TRBV12-3/TRBV12-4
D gene: -

CDR3 protein: CASSPGTGIEQYF
CDR3 DNA: TGTGCCAGCAGCCCTGGGACGGGAATTGAGCAGTACTTC
J gene: TRBJ2-7
clone size: -
V gene: TRBV4-2
D gene: -

CDR3 protein: CASLRAGGTGELFF
CDR3 DNA: TGTGCCAGCCTACGAGCAGGGGGCACCGGGGAGCTGTTTTTT
J gene: TRBJ2-2
clone size: -
V gene: TRBV18
D gene: TRBD1

CDR3 protein: CASSPWTGSKEQYF
CDR3 DNA: TGCGCCAGCAGCCCCTGGACAGGGTCCAAGGAGCAGTACTTC
J gene: TRBJ2-7
clone size: few
V gene: TRBV5-1
D gene: TRBD1

CDR3 protein: CASSLTSTDTQYF
CDR3 DNA: TGTGCCAGCAGTTTGACTAGCACAGATACGCAGTATTTT
J gene: TRBJ2-3
clone size: medium-sized
V gene: TRBV5-1
D gene: -

CDR3 protein: CASTSYSASGGGKTQYF
CDR3 DNA: TGTGCCAGCACTTCATATTCGGCTAGCGGGGGGGGAAAGACCCAGTACTTC
J gene: TRBJ2-5
clone size: few
V gene: TRBV7-6
D gene: TRBD2

CDR3 protein: CASSLEWSGVLEAFF
CDR3 DNA: TGTGCCAGCAGCTTGGAGTGGTCAGGCGTACTTGAAGCTTTCTTT
J gene: TRBJ1-1
clone size: -
V gene: TRBV5-5
D gene: -

CDR3 protein: CASGLSHNEQFF
CDR3 DNA: TGTGCCAGCGGCCTTTCCCACAATGAGCAGTTCTTC
J gene: TRBJ2-1
clone size: few
V gene: TRBV6-5
D gene: -

CDR3 protein: CASRNPSDINQPQHF
CDR3 DNA: TGTGCCAGTAGGAACCCGTCGGACATTAATCAGCCCCAGCATTTT
J gene: TRBJ1-5
clone size: -
V gene: TRBV19
D gene: -

CDR3 protein: CASSLRRDSVQYF
CDR3 DNA: TGCGCCAGCAGCCTCCGCCGGGACTCCGTTCAGTACTTC
J gene: TRBJ2-4
clone size: -
V gene: TRBV4-3
D gene: -